Below, one T cell receptor beta chain is given with its context. The antigen remains undetermined. The data belong to a study of cytomegalovirus exposure and HLA in healthy donors. Study findings and constraints: Cytomegalovirus status was reportedly diagnosed by the classifier with high sensitivity and specificity. The finding came from a later analysis; first-cohort TCR clusters tended to co-occur in the 110 or so validation repertoires.

This CDR3 contains 15 residues. Germline V gene data show CDR1 as SGHVS and CDR2 as FNYEAQ. V shed 5 bases, J shed 10 bases, and the junction held 7 bases outside the gene matches. Sequencing was performed with immunoSEQ multiplex PCR; in TCRdb, only in-frame clones are kept and a portion is missing. The table records about 140,000 clones, about 90% of them present only once. V gene TRBV7-6 combines with J gene TRBJ1-6; 11 positions match TRBD1. Sequenced input: PBMCs. This clonotype was obtained from a woman between 18 and 30 years old in good health and CMV-seropositive. The CDR3 region has the DNA TGTGCCAGCAGCCCCCGGACAGGGGGCTTGTCACCCCTCCACTTT. This gives the protein CASSPRTGGLSPLHF.